This T cell receptor beta chain was captured in a study of cytomegalovirus exposure and HLA in healthy donors. Study-wide results and caveats: Sequencing likely produced, as an artifact, a cluster of highly shared sequence variants. A later analysis reported that several of the most significant clusters appeared to be linked to common viral pathogens, among them Epstein-Barr virus. In a later analysis, specific HLA alleles were associated with about 18,000 TCR beta sequences at a 0.05 false discovery rate.

The V gene's germline CDR1 is LGHNA and CDR2 YNFKEQ. Trimming cost V 0 bases and J 3 bases, with 13 bases left between them. The CDR3 is 16 residues long. Concerning this clone itself: Antigen: not known.

With 60 Vbeta and 13 Jbeta primers, the PCR was carried out. The protocol was immunoSEQ multiplex PCR, while the TCRdb copy is restricted to in-frame clones and leaves out a portion. Of roughly 100,000 clones in the sample, approximately 87% were seen once. The sequencing sample was made of PBMCs. V usage is TRBV4-2 and J usage is TRBJ2-3; no clear D gene. The receptor's source is a middle-aged man in good health and CMV-seronegative. CDR3 amino acids: CASSQEAPPPTDTQYF. DNA of the CDR3: TGTGCCAGCAGCCAAGAAGCCCCACCCCCGACAGATACGCAGTATTTT.